The rows below give T cell receptor beta chains drawn from one sample of a study of shared clonotypes between healthy human individuals. Data came from immunoSEQ multiplex PCR; TCRdb stores just in-frame clones and leaves some out. The sample lists about 820,000 clones, 80% to 95% occurring once. Sequenced: naive CD8+ T cells sorted from blood. The receptor source for this set is a man younger than 45 in good health. CDR3s leave out the opening cysteine and the closing phenylalanine or tryptophan. D genes are given only for firm matches. Clone size appears in some rows only: once, few, many, or a class for an expanded clone.

d_gene,v_gene,abundance,j_gene,CDR3aa
TRBD2,TRBV7-9,.,TRBJ2-1,ASSLGLVKDEQF
.,TRBV11-2,.,TRBJ1-4,ASSLWGEKLF
TRBD2,TRBV7-6,.,TRBJ2-5,ASSLDFSGGSGTQY
TRBD1,TRBV7-9,.,TRBJ2-7,ASSGVQGAPYEQY
.,TRBV7-2,.,TRBJ2-3,ASSLNPGVDTQY
.,TRBV11-2,.,TRBJ2-3,ASSLAQVVVGTQY
TRBD2,TRBV28,.,TRBJ2-1,ASSLFVTSGSNEQF
TRBD2,TRBV19,.,TRBJ2-1,ASSTHRGLAGGEGREQF
.,TRBV4-1,.,TRBJ2-1,ASSQRLGSDNEQF
.,TRBV2,.,TRBJ1-5,ASSEWEYSNQPQH
.,TRBV6-6,.,TRBJ2-7,ASSYPDSSGEQY
TRBD2,TRBV11-2,.,TRBJ2-3,ASSSWTSGSTDTQY
.,TRBV9,.,TRBJ2-2,ASSVGRVVVNTGELF
TRBD2,TRBV7-8,.,TRBJ2-2,ASSFPMSGSRSPGELF
.,TRBV30,.,TRBJ2-7,AWSLTGGNDEQY
.,TRBV27,.,TRBJ1-2,ASSLSWHNLNYGYT
TRBD2,TRBV2,.,TRBJ2-2,ASSGLAENTGELF
TRBD2,TRBV19,.,TRBJ2-3,ASSNIAGDTQY
TRBD2,TRBV4-1,once,TRBJ2-2,ASSQETSGGTGELF
TRBD1,TRBV7-2,.,TRBJ2-7,ASSLDSGGYEQY
.,TRBV27,.,TRBJ1-5,ASIDSGGPQPQH
.,TRBV6-5,.,TRBJ2-3,ASSYYSSTDTQY
.,TRBV4-2,.,TRBJ2-7,ASSPSDWTDYEQY
.,TRBV21-1,.,TRBJ2-7,ASSKIPRVSRWCKNSYEQY
TRBD1,TRBV30,.,TRBJ2-1,AWWTGGANEQF
.,TRBV18,.,TRBJ2-3,ASSPDSTDTQY
TRBD1,TRBV5-1,.,TRBJ2-7,ASSLGTGEDEQY
.,TRBV30,.,TRBJ1-1,AWSVRGIEAF
.,TRBV7-6,.,TRBJ1-5,ASSPGFNQPQH
TRBD1,TRBV2,.,TRBJ1-1,ASSVWEGALEAF
.,TRBV27,.,TRBJ2-7,ASRGSPTYEQY
.,TRBV29-1,.,TRBJ2-7,SVDGRSSYEQY
.,TRBV13,.,TRBJ1-2,ASSFHRDYGYT
TRBD1,TRBV5-5,once,TRBJ2-3,ASSLRSPGWDRDTDTQY
.,TRBV15,once,TRBJ2-5,ATTDVQETQY
.,TRBV11-2,.,TRBJ1-3,ASSLGLGGGFAGNTIY
TRBD1,TRBV27,once,TRBJ2-7,ASSLVVGDRVYEQY
.,TRBV7-9,once,TRBJ1-1,ASSAFGTGYTEAF
TRBD2,TRBV7-9,.,TRBJ2-7,ASSSQGLAGSYEQY
.,TRBV21-1,once,TRBJ2-1,ASSKEGALEQF
TRBD1,TRBV5-8,once,TRBJ2-7,ASSPRGQSSYEQY
TRBD2,TRBV5-1,.,TRBJ2-1,ASSPGLGEVNEQF
.,TRBV9,.,TRBJ2-1,ASVLGGGPTRDEQF
.,TRBV7-9,.,TRBJ2-3,ASSLFGGADTQY
.,TRBV7-2,.,TRBJ2-7,ASSLVWYEQY